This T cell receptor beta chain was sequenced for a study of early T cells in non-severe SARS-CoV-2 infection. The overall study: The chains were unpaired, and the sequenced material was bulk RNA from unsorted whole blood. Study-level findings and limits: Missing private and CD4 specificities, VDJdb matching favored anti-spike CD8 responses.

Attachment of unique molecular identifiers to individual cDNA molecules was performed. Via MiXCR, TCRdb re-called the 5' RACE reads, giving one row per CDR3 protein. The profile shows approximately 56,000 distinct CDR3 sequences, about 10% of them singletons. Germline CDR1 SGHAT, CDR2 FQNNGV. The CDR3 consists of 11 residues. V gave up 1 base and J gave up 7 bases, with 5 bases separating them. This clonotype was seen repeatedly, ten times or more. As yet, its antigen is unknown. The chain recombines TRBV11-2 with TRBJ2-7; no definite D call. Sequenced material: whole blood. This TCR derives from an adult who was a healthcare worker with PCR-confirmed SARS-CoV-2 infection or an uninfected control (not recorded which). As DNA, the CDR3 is TGTGCCAGCAGCTTAGGTCGGGAGCAGTACTTC. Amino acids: CASSLGREQYF.